This T cell receptor (beta chain) was obtained from a study of early T cells in non-severe SARS-CoV-2 infection. The wider study: Unpaired chains resulted from sequencing bulk RNA of unsorted whole blood.

CDR3 length: 15 amino acids. The V end lost 1 base, the J end lost 3 bases, and 10 bases lay between the germline ends. This clonotype occurred many times. Unique molecular identifiers were affixed to single, distinct cDNA molecules. TCRdb independently ran MiXCR on the 5' RACE reads; one entry per CDR3 protein. The profile covers fewer than 70,000 distinct CDR3 sequences, with roughly 12% appearing a single time and 2.9% taken by the ten largest. Sequencing used whole blood. The rearrangement joins TRBV12-3 or TRBV12-4 to TRBJ1-5; D is uncertain. The TCR comes from an adult who was a healthcare worker with PCR-confirmed SARS-CoV-2 infection or an uninfected control (not recorded which). This CDR3 reads CASSLGRGYNQPQHF. Here the CDR3 DNA reads TGTGCCAGCAGTTTAGGCCGCGGATACAATCAGCCCCAGCATTTT.